Reported below is one T cell receptor beta chain. This entry comes from a study of blood T cell repertoires in COVID-19. The overall study: Material from acute and convalescent COVID-19 was sourced from the United States, Italy and Spain. Sample material is recorded as cDNA or gDNA derived from T cells, B-cell-depleted T cells, or PBMCs.

Under the authors' procedure: Amplifying reference gene primers gave estimates of nucleated cell counts. Clones were read by immunoSEQ multiplex PCR, and TCRdb kept only the in-frame ones, dropping some. V and J calls and clone size come straight from that table; D and trimming were deduced from the DNA. The table includes about 180,000 clones, approximately 80% detected once. This CDR3 has 19 residues. Germline-derived CDR1 and CDR2 are SQVTM and ANQGSEA. The J segment lost 0 bases and the V segment lost 8 bases, leaving 19 bases of the junction unmatched. The specimen was peripheral blood. The rearrangement uses TRBV29-1 and TRBJ1-6; TRBD1 agrees at 7 bases. The TCR sequence derives from a human donor in a cohort sampled during active COVID-19. CDR3: CSICPGTDILSSYNSPLHF. DNA of the CDR3: TGCAGCATCTGCCCCGGGACAGACATCCTAAGCTCCTATAATTCACCCCTCCACTTT. Complete variable domain (other parts from reference TRBV29-1 and TRBJ1-6): SAVISQKPSRDICQRGTSLTIQCQVDSQVTMMFWYRQQPGQSLTLIATANQGSEATYESGFVIDKFPISRPNLTFSTLTVSNMSPEDSSIYLCSICPGTDILSSYNSPLHFGNGTRLTVT.